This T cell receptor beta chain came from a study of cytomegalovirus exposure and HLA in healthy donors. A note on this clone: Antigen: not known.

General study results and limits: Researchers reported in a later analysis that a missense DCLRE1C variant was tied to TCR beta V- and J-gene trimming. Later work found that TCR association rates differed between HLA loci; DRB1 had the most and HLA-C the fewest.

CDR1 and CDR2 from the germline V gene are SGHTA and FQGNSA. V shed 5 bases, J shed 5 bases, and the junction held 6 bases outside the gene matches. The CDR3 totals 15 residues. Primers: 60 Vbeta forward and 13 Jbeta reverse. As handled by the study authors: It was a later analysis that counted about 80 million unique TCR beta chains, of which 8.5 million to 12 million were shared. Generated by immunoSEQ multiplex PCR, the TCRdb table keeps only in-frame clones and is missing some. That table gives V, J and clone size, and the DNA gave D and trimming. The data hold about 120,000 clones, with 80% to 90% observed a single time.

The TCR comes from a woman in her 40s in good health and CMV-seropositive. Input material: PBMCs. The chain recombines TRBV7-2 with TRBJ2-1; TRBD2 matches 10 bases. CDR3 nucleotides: TGTGCCAGCAGCATAGGACTAGCGGACCACAATGAGCAGTTCTTC. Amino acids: CASSIGLADHNEQFF.